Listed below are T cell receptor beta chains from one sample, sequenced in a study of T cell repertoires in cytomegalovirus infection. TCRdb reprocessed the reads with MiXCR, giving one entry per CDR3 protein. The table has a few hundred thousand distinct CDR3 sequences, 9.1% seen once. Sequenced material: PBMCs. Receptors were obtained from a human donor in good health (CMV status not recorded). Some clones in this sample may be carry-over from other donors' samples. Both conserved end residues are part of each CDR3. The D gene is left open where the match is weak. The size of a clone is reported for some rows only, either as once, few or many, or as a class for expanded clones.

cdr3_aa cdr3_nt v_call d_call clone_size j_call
CASSEGLPKQFF TGTGCCAGCAGTGAAGGACTTCCCAAGCAGTTCTTC TRBV6-1 . few TRBJ2-1
CASSGQGAYEQYF TGTGCCAGCAGTGGACAGGGGGCCTACGAGCAGTACTTC TRBV9 TRBD1 many TRBJ2-7
CASRMTGSSYGYTF TGTGCCAGCAGGATGACAGGAAGTTCATATGGCTACACCTTC TRBV12-3/TRBV12-4 . many TRBJ1-2
CASSGYTDTQYF TGTGCCAGCAGTGGGTACACAGATACGCAGTATTTT TRBV6-1 . few TRBJ2-3
CASSFRPGRETQYF TGTGCCAGCAGCTTTCGACCGGGCCGGGAGACCCAGTACTTC TRBV7-2 . many TRBJ2-5
CASSSDPGTEAFF TGTGCCAGCAGCAGCGATCCGGGGACTGAAGCTTTCTTT TRBV7-9 . . TRBJ1-1
CASSPEGDANTEAFF TGTGCCAGCAGCCCTGAGGGGGACGCGAACACTGAAGCTTTCTTT TRBV5-4 . few TRBJ1-1
CASVAGETEAFF TGTGCCAGCGTTGCGGGGGAGACTGAAGCTTTCTTT TRBV6-6 . many TRBJ1-1
CASSRRDRDGYTF TGTGCCAGTAGTCGACGGGACAGGGATGGCTACACCTTC TRBV19 TRBD1 many TRBJ1-2
CSVTGTGGADTQYF TGCAGCGTGACCGGGACAGGGGGCGCAGATACGCAGTATTTT TRBV29-1 TRBD1 . TRBJ2-3
CASSLYRGYGYTF TGTGCCAGCAGCTTGTATAGGGGTTATGGCTACACCTTC TRBV7-2 . many TRBJ1-2
CASSPPRGGETQYF TGTGCCAGCAGCCCTCCCCGGGGGGGGGAGACCCAGTACTTC TRBV7-2 TRBD2 many TRBJ2-5
CSARDPGGDYNEQFF TGCAGTGCTAGAGATCCGGGAGGGGATTACAATGAGCAGTTCTTC TRBV20-1 TRBD2 . TRBJ2-1
CSAREPYSNQPQHF TGCAGTGCTAGAGAACCTTATAGCAATCAGCCCCAGCATTTT TRBV20-1 . many TRBJ1-5
CASRGPPTDTQYF TGTGCCAGCCGGGGCCCTCCCACAGATACGCAGTATTTT TRBV28 . many TRBJ2-3
CASSPHGKPQHF TGTGCCAGCAGCCCCCACGGAAAGCCCCAGCATTTT TRBV7-2 . . TRBJ1-5
CASSLQLSYTEAFF TGTGCCAGCAGCTTACAGCTTTCTTACACTGAAGCTTTCTTT TRBV7-9 . many TRBJ1-1
CASSPWTGVGGYTF TGTGCCAGCAGCCCGTGGACAGGGGTAGGGGGCTACACCTTC TRBV7-2 TRBD1 many TRBJ1-2
CASSLTAAGVNEQFF TGTGCCAGCAGCTTAACGGCCGCCGGGGTCAATGAGCAGTTCTTC TRBV7-3 . many TRBJ2-1
CASSLAGPYSNQPQHF TGCGCCAGCAGCTTGGCGGGACCGTATAGCAATCAGCCCCAGCATTTT TRBV5-1 . . TRBJ1-5
CASSPRERGKAFF TGTGCCAGCAGTCCCCGAGAGAGGGGCAAAGCTTTCTTT TRBV12-3/TRBV12-4 . many TRBJ1-1
CASSLDATYSGNTIYF TGTGCCAGCAGCTTAGATGCGACCTACTCTGGAAACACCATATATTTT TRBV7-2 . many TRBJ1-3
CASSSQGGGGEEQFF TGTGCCAGCAGTTCACAGGGGGGTGGCGGGGAGGAGCAGTTCTTC TRBV6-6 TRBD1 many TRBJ2-1
CASGILSDYGYTF TGTGCCAGCGGAATACTCTCGGACTATGGCTACACCTTC TRBV28 . many TRBJ1-2
CASRVDRGDYGYTF TGTGCCAGCAGGGTCGACAGGGGGGACTATGGCTACACCTTC TRBV28 TRBD1 many TRBJ1-2
CASSLETGSGQHF TGTGCCAGCAGCTTGGAGACAGGGAGCGGCCAGCATTTT TRBV7-2 TRBD1 many TRBJ1-5
CASSLGKVPWDRDLPEAFF TGTGCCAGCAGCTTAGGAAAGGTACCGTGGGACAGGGATTTACCTGAAGCTTTCTTT TRBV7-2 TRBD1 many TRBJ1-1